This T cell receptor (beta chain) was retrieved from a study of cytotoxic CD8 clonotypes in ibrutinib-treated CLL. Points from the study as a whole: Patients showed higher baseline clonality than age-matched healthy donors, and it tracked circulating CD8+ T-cell counts.

Using immunoSEQ multiplex PCR, the repertoire was profiled, and TCRdb retains in-frame clones only, with some absent. The table includes a few hundred thousand clones, 70% detected once. This CDR3 spans 15 amino acids. With 5 bases clipped from V and 7 bases from J, the junction kept 12 bases outside the gene matches. In germline, CDR1 is SGHDT, CDR2 YYEEEE. This clone occurred once. Antigen: not known. Source: PBMCs, taken after 24 months of ibrutinib treatment. The source is a human donor with chronic lymphocytic leukemia. The chain recombines TRBV5-6 with TRBJ2-1; 7 nucleotides agree with TRBD2. The CDR3 here is CASSYVGGNINEQFF. Written as DNA, the CDR3 is TGTGCCAGCAGTTACGTCGGGGGGAACATAAATGAGCAGTTCTTC.